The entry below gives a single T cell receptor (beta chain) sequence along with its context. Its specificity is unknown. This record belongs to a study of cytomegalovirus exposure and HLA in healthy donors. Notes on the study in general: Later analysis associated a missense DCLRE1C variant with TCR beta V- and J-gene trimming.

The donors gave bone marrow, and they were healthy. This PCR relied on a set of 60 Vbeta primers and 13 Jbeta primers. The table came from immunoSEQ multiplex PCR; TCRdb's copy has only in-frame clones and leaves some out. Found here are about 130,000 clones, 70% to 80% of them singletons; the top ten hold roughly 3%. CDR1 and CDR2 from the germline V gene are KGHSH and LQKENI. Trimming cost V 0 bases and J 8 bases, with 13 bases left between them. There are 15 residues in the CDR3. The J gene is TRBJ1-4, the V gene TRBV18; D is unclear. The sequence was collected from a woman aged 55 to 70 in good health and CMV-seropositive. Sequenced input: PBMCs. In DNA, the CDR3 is TGTGCCAGCTCACCACCTGACACCAAACTGGAAAAACTGTTTTTT. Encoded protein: CASSPPDTKLEKLFF.